The entry below describes one T cell receptor beta chain. This CDR3 region has 15 residues. The germline V gene encodes CDR1 SGHRS and CDR2 YFSETQ. The trim removed 0 bases at V and 7 bases at J, leaving 6 bases unmatched. The method was immunoSEQ multiplex PCR; TCRdb's version includes in-frame clones alone and lacks a portion of them. The table includes approximately 320,000 clones, about 61% detected once. The data derive from a study of cytotoxic CD8 clonotypes in ibrutinib-treated CLL. The source is a human donor with chronic lymphocytic leukemia. The chain carries TRBV5-1 and TRBJ1-1; 10 bases are a match to TRBD1. The sequences come from PBMCs, collected after 36 months of ibrutinib treatment. In nucleotides, the CDR3 is TGCGCCAGCAGCTTGGATCCCCGGACAGGGGGTGAAGCTTTCTTT. Its protein is CASSLDPRTGGEAFF.